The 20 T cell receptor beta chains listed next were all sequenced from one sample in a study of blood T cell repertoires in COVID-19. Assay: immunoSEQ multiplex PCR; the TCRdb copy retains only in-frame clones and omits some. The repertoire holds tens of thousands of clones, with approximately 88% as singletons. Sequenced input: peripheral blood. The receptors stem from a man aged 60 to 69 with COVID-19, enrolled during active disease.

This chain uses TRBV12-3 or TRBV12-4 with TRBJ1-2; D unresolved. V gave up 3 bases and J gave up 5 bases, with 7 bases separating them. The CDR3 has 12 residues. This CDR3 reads CASSFSRYGYTF. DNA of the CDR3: TGTGCCAGCAGTTTTTCTCGTTATGGCTACACCTTC.

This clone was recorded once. This chain's CDR3 is CSATASGRADTGELFF. CDR3 nucleotide sequence: TGCAGCGCGACCGCTAGCGGGAGGGCCGACACCGGGGAGCTGTTTTTT. The V call is TRBV29-1, the J call TRBJ2-2; 12 bases are shared with TRBD2. The CDR3 is made up of 16 amino acids. CDR1 is SQVTM, CDR2 ANQGSEA, per germline. Trimming removed 7 bases from V and 3 bases from J; junction bases left unmatched: 9.

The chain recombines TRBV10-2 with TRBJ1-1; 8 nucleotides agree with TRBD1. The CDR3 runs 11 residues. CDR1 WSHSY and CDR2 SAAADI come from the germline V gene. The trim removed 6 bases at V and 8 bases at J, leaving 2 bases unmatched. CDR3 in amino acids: CASRRDREAFF. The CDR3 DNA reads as TGCGCCAGCAGACGGGACAGGGAAGCTTTCTTT.

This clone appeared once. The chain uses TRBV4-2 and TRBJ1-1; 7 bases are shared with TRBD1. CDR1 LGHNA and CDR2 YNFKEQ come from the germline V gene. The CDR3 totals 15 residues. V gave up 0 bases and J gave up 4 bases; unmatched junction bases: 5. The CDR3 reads CASSQDRGDSTEAFF. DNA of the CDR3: TGTGCCAGCAGCCAAGATCGAGGGGACAGCACTGAAGCTTTCTTT.

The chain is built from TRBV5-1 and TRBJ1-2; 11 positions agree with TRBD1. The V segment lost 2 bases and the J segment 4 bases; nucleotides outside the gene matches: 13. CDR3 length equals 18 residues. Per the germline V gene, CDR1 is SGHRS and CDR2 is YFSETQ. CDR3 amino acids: CASSFPMTGTGGIYGYTF. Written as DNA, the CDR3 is TGCGCCAGCAGCTTTCCTATGACCGGGACAGGGGGGATCTATGGCTACACCTTC.

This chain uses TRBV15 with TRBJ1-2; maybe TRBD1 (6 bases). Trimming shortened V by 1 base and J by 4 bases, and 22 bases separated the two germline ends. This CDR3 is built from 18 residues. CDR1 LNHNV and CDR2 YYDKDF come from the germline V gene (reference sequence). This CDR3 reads CATSRGIRGRAGAYGYTF. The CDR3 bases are TGTGCCACCAGCAGAGGTATCCGCGGTAGAGCAGGGGCCTATGGCTACACCTTC. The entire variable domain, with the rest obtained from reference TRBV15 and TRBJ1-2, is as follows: DAMVIQNPRYQVTQFGKPVTLSCSQTLNHNVMYWYQQKSSQAPKLLFHYYDKDFNNEADTPDNFQSRRPNTSFCFLDIRSPGLGDTAMYLCATSRGIRGRAGAYGYTFGSGTRLTVV.

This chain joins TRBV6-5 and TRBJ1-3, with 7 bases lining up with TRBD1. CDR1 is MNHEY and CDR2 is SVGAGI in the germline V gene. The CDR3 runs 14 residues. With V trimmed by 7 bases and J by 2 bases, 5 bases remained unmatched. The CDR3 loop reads CASTLDRAGNTIYF. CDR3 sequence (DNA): TGTGCCAGCACCTTAGACAGGGCTGGAAACACCATATATTTT.

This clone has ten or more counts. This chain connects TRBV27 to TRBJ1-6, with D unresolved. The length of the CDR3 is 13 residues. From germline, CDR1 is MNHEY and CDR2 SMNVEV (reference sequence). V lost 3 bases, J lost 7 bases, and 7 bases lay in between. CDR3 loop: CASSFSQNSPLHF. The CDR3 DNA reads TGTGCCAGCAGTTTTTCTCAGAATTCACCCCTCCACTTT.

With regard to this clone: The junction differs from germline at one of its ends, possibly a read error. The CDR3 here is CASRDSSGSPANEQFF. In DNA, the CDR3 is TGTGCCAGCAGGGACTCTAGCGGGAGCCCGGCCAATGAGCAGTTCTTC. The chain recombines TRBV6-4 with TRBJ2-1, with 10 bases fitting TRBD2. The CDR3 contains 16 residues. The germline CDR1 and CDR2 sequences are MRHNA and SNTAGT.

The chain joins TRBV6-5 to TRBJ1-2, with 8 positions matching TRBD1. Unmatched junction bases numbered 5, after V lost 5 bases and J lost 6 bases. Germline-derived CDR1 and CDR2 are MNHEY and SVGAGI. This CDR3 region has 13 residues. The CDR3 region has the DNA TGTGCCAGCAGTCCCGGGACAGGAAATGGCTACACCTTC. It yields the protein CASSPGTGNGYTF.

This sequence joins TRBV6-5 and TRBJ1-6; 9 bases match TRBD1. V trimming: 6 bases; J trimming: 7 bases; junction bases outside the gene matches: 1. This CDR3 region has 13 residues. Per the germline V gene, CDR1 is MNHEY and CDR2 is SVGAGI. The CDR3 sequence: CASRTGGNSPLHF. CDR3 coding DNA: TGTGCCAGCAGAACAGGGGGCAATTCACCCCTCCACTTT.

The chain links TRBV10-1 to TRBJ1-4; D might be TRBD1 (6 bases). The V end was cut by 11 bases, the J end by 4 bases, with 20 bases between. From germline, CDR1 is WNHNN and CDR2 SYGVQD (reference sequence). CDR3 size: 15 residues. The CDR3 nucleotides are TGCGCCCCTTGTATCTTAGGACAGATTAATGAAAAACTGTTTTTT. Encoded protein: CAPCILGQINEKLFF.

This CDR3 is CASSLGGGSYNEQFF. The DNA of the CDR3 is TGTGCCAGCAGCTTGGGGGGAGGCTCCTACAATGAGCAGTTCTTC. J is TRBJ2-1 and V is TRBV7-9, with D perhaps matching TRBD2 (6 bases). Looked up from germline, CDR1 is SEHNR and CDR2 is FQNEAQ (reference sequence). The CDR3 extends over 15 amino acids. The V gene lost 3 bases and the J gene lost 0 bases, with 9 bases spanning the gap. The full variable domain, completed using reference TRBV7-9 and TRBJ2-1, is DTGVSQNPRHKITKRGQNVTFRCDPISEHNRLYWYRQTLGQGPEFLTYFQNEAQLEKSRLLSDRFSAERPKGSFSTLEIQRTEQGDSAMYLCASSLGGGSYNEQFFGPGTRLTVL.

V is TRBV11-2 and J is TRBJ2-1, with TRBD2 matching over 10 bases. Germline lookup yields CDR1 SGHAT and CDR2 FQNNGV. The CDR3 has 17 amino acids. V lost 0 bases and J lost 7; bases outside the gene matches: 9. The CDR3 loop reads CASSLERLAGDRNEQFF. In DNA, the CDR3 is TGTGCCAGCAGCTTAGAACGGCTAGCGGGAGACCGGAATGAGCAGTTCTTC. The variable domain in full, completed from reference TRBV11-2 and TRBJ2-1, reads EAGVAQSPRYKIIEKRQSVAFWCNPISGHATLYWYQQILGQGPKLLIQFQNNGVVDDSQLPKDRFSAERLKGVDSTLKIQPAKLEDSAVYLCASSLERLAGDRNEQFFGPGTRLTVL.

The CDR3 region has the DNA TGTGCCAGCAGCGTATCGTGGGGCGGGGGGGCCTACAATGAGCAGTTCTTC. Its protein product is CASSVSWGGGAYNEQFF. This chain uses TRBV9 with TRBJ2-1, with 9 bases that match TRBD2. Germline loops: CDR1 SGDLS, CDR2 YYNGEE. With V trimmed by 1 base and J by 2 bases, 7 bases remained unmatched. There are 17 residues in the CDR3.

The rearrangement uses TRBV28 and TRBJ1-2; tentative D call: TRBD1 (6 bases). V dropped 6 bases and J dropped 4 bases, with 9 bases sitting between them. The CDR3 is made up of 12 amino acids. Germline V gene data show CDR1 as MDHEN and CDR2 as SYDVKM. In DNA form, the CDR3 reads TGTGCCAGCAGGGACAGCCCCTATGGCTACACCTTC. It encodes CASRDSPYGYTF.

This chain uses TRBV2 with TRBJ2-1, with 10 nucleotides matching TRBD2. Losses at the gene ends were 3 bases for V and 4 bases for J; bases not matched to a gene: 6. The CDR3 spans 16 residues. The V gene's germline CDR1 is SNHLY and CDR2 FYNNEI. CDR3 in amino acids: CASSEGLAGAYNEQFF. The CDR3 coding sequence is TGTGCCAGCAGTGAGGGCCTAGCGGGAGCTTACAATGAGCAGTTCTTC.

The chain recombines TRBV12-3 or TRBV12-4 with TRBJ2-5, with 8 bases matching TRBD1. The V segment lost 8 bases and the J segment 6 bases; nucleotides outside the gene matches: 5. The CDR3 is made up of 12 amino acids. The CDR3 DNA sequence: TGTGCCAGCGCAGGGGGCACGAAGACCCAGTACTTC. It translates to CASAGGTKTQYF.

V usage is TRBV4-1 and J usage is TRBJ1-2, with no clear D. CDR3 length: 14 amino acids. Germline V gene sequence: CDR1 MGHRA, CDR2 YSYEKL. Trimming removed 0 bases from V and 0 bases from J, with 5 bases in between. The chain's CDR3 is CASSQDPANYGYTF. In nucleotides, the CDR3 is TGCGCCAGCAGCCAAGATCCAGCTAACTATGGCTACACCTTC.

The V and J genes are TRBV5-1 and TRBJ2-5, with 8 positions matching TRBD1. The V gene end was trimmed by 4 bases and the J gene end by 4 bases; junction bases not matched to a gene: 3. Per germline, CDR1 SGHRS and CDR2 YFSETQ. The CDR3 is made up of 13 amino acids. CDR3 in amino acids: CASSVRGRETQYF. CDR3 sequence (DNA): TGCGCCAGCAGCGTCAGGGGGCGAGAGACCCAGTACTTC.